This T cell receptor beta chain came from a study of tissue T cells after allogeneic stem cell transplantation. The protocol was immunoSEQ multiplex PCR, while the TCRdb copy is restricted to in-frame clones and leaves out a portion. Of roughly 3,200 clones listed, almost 70% are singletons. CDR3 length: 14 residues. Germline values: CDR1 MDHEN, CDR2 SYDVKM. V dropped 5 bases and J dropped 4 bases, with 13 bases sitting between them. The study's findings and limits: Anatomically similar tissues had similar TCR repertoires within each patient. Alloreactivity or antigen specificity of tissue TCRs was not determined; some clones might be host cells. In patients and mice, blood and spleen missed much of tissue repertoire.

This clone was seen a few times. Its antigen is undetermined. The starting material was tissue from the right colon, obtained at autopsy. The chain is built from TRBV28 and TRBJ2-3, with no clear D. The origin of this receptor is a male donor older than 55 with lung cancer. The CDR3: CASSGDVAADTQYF. Here the CDR3 DNA reads TGTGCCAGCAGTGGGGATGTAGCCGCAGATACGCAGTATTTT. Full variable domain (outside the CDR3, taken from reference TRBV28 and TRBJ2-3): DVKVTQSSRYLVKRTGEKVFLECVQDMDHENMFWYRQDPGLGLRLIYFSYDVKMKEKGDIPEGYSVSREKKERFSLILESASTNQTSMYLCASSGDVAADTQYFGPGTRLTVL.